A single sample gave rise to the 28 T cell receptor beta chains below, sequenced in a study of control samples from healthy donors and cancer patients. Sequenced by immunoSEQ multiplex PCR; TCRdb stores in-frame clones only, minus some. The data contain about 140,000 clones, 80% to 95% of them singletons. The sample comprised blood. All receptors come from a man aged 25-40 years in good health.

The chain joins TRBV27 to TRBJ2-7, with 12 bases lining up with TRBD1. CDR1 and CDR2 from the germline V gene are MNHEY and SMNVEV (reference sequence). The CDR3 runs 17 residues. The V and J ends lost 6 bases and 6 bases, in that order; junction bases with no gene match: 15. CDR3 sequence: CASRSLGTGGGVTEQYF. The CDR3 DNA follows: TGTGCCAGCAGATCACTAGGGACAGGGGGCGGGGTGACCGAGCAGTACTTC.

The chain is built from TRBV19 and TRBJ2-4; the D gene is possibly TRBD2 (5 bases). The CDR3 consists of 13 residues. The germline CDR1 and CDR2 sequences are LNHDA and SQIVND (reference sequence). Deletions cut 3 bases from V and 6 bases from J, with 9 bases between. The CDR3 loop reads CASSIAGSNIQYF. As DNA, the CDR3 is TGTGCCAGTAGTATTGCGGGCTCAAACATTCAGTACTTC.

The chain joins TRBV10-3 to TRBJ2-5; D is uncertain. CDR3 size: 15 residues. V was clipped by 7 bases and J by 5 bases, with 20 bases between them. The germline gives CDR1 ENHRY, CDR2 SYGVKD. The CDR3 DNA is TGTGCCATCACCCTGAACTCCTGTCGTGTGGAGACCCAGTACTTC. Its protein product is CAITLNSCRVETQYF.

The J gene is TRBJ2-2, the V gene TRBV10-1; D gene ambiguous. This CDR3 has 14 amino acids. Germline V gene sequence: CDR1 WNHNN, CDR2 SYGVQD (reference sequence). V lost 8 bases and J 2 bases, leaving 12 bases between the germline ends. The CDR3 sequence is CASSGRINTGELFF. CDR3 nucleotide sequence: TGCGCCAGCTCAGGACGGATTAACACCGGGGAGCTGTTTTTT.

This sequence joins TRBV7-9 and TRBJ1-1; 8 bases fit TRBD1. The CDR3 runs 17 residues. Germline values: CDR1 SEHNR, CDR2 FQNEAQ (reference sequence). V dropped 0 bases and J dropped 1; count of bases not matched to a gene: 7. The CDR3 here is CASSLAAIGTGNTEAFF. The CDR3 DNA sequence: TGTGCCAGCAGCTTAGCGGCGATTGGGACAGGGAACACTGAAGCTTTCTTT. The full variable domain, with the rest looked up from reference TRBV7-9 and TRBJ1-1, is DTGVSQNPRHKITKRGQNVTFRCDPISEHNRLYWYRQTLGQGPEFLTYFQNEAQLEKSRLLSDRFSAERPKGSFSTLEIQRTEQGDSAMYLCASSLAAIGTGNTEAFFGQGTRLTVV.

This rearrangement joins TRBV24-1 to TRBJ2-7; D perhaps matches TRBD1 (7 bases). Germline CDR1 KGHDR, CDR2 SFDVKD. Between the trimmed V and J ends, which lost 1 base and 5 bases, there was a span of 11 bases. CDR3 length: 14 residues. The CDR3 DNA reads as TGTGCCACCAGTGATTTCGGCAGGGGGGACGAGCAGTACTTC. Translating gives CATSDFGRGDEQYF.

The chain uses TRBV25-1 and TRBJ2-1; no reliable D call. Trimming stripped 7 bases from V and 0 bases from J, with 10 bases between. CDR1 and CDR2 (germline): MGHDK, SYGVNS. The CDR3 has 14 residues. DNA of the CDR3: TGTGCCAGCAAGTCCGAGAGCTCCTACAATGAGCAGTTCTTC. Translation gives CASKSESSYNEQFF.

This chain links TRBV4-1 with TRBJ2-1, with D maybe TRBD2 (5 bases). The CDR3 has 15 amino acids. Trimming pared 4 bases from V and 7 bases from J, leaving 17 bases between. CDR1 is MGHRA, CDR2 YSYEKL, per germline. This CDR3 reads CASSRGSTGSNEQFF. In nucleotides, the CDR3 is TGCGCCAGCAGCCGTGGATCGACGGGGTCGAATGAGCAGTTCTTC.

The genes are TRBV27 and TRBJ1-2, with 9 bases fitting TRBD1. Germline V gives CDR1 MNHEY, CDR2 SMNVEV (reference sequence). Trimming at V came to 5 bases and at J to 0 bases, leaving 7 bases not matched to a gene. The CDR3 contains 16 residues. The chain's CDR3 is CASSLKGQGANYGYTF. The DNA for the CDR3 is TGTGCCAGCAGTCTCAAGGGACAGGGAGCTAACTATGGCTACACCTTC.

CDR3 protein: CASSQVRAGTDTQYF. CDR3 in DNA: TGTGCCAGCAGCCAAGTTCGGGCCGGAACAGATACGCAGTATTTT. The chain carries TRBV4-2 and TRBJ2-3; unclear D gene. The V and J ends lost 1 base and 3 bases respectively, with 11 bases between them. The CDR3 length is 15 residues. Per the germline V gene, CDR1 is LGHNA and CDR2 is YNFKEQ.

CDR3 in DNA: TGTGCCAGCAAATCACAGGGGGCCACACGTCCCTACGAGCAGTACTTC. Translating gives CASKSQGATRPYEQYF. The chain employs TRBV6-6 and TRBJ2-7; 9 bases match TRBD1. The CDR3 loop spans 16 amino acids. Germline trimming cut 7 bases from V and 2 bases from J; bases unmatched to any gene: 12. Germline CDR1 and CDR2: MNHNY and SVGAGI (reference sequence).

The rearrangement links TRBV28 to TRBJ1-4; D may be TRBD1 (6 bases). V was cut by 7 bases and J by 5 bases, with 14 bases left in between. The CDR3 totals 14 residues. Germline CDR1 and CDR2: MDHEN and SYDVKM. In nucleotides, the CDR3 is TGTGCCAGCAAAAGCTGGACAGTCAATGAAAAACTGTTTTTT. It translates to CASKSWTVNEKLFF.

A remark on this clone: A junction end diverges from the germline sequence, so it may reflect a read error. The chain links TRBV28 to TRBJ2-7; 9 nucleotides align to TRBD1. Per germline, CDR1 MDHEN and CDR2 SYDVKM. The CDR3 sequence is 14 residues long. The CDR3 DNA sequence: TGTGCCAACAGTGGCCGGGACAGGGAAGGCGAGCAGTACTTC. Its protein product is CANSGRDREGEQYF.

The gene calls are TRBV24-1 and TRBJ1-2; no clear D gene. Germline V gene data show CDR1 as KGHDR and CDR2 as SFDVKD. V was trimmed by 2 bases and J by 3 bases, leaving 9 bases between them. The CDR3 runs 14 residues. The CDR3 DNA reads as TGTGCCACCAGTGATTCCACGATCTACTATGGCTACACCTTC. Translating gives CATSDSTIYYGYTF.

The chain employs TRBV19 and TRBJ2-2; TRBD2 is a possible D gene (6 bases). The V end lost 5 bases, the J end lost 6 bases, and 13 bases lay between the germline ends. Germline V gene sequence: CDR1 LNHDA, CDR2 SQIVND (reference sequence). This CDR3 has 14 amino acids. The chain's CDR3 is CASSFLSGSGELFF. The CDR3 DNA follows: TGTGCCAGTAGTTTTCTTAGCGGATCCGGGGAGCTGTTTTTT.

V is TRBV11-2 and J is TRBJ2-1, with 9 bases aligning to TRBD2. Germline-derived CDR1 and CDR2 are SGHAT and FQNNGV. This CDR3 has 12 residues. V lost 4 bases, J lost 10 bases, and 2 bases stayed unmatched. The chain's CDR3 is CASSWGTSEQFF. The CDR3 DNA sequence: TGTGCCAGCAGCTGGGGGACTAGCGAGCAGTTCTTC.

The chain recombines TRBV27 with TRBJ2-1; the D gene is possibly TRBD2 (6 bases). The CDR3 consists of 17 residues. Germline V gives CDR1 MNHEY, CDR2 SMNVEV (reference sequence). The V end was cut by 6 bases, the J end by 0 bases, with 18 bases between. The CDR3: CASRNPSDLSSYNEQFF. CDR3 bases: TGTGCCAGCAGAAACCCTAGCGACCTAAGCTCCTACAATGAGCAGTTCTTC.

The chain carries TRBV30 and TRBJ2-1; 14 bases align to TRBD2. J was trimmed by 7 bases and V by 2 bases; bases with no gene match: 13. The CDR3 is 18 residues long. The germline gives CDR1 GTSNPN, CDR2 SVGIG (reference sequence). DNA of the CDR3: TGTGCCTGGAGTCCCCGTCCCGGGACTAGCGGGAGAGGAAATGAGCAGTTCTTC. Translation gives CAWSPRPGTSGRGNEQFF.

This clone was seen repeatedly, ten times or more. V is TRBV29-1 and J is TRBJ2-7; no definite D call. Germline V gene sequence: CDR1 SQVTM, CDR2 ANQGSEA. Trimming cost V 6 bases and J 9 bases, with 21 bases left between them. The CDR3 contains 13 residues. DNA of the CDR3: TGCAGCGTCGCCCCTACAAGGGAAGGACGGCAGTACTTC. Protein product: CSVAPTREGRQYF.

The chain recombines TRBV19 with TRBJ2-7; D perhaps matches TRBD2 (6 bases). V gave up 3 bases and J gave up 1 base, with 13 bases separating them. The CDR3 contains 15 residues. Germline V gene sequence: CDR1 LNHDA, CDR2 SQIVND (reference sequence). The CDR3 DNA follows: TGTGCCAGTAGTATTAACCGGGAGCAGTCCTACGAGCAGTACTTC. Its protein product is CASSINREQSYEQYF.

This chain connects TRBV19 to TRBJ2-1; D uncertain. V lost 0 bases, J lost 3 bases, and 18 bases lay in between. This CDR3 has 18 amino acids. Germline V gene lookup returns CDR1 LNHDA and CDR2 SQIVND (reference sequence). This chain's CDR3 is CASSIDLPSTLNYNEQFF. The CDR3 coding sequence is TGTGCCAGTAGTATAGATCTACCGAGTACCCTAAACTACAATGAGCAGTTCTTC.

The CDR3 spells CASRAAGTPLAKNIQYF. The CDR3 DNA follows: TGTGCCAGCAGGGCAGCCGGGACTCCCCTAGCCAAAAACATTCAGTACTTC. This chain links TRBV11-3 with TRBJ2-4; a weak D match, TRBD2 (6 bases). Germline values: CDR1 SGHNT, CDR2 YENEEA. Trimming removed 6 bases from V and 0 bases from J, with 18 bases in between. The CDR3 loop spans 17 amino acids.

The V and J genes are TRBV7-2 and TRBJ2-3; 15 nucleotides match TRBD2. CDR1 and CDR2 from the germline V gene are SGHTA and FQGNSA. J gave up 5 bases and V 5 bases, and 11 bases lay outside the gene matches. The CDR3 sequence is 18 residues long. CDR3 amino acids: CASSQYGLAGGLKDTQYF. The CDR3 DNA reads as TGTGCCAGCAGCCAATACGGACTAGCGGGAGGGCTAAAAGATACGCAGTATTTT.

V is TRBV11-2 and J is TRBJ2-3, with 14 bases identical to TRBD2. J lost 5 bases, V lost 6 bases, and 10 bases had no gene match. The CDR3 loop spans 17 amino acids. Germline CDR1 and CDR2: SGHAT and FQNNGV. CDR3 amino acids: CASSGGGLAGVGDTQYF. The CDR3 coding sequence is TGTGCCAGCAGTGGAGGGGGACTAGCGGGAGTAGGAGATACGCAGTATTTT.

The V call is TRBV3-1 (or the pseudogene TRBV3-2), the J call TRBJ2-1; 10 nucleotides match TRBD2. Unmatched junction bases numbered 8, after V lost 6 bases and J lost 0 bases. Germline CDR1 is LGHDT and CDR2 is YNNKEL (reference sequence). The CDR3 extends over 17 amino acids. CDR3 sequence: CASRLSGRASSYNEQFF. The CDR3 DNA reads TGTGCCAGCAGATTGAGCGGGAGGGCCTCCTCCTACAATGAGCAGTTCTTC.

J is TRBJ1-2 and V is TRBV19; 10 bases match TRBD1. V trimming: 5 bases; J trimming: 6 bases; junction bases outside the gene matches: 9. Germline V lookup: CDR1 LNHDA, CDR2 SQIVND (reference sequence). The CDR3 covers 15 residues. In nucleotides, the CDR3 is TGTGCCAGTAGTCTTAAGACAGGGGGCTTACATGGCTACACCTTC. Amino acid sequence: CASSLKTGGLHGYTF.

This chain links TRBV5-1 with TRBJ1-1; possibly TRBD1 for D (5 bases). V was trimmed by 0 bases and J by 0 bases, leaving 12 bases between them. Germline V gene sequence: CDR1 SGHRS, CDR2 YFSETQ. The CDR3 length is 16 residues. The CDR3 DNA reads TGCGCCAGCAGCTTGGCCGACGGGGACCTGAACACTGAAGCTTTCTTT. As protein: CASSLADGDLNTEAFF.

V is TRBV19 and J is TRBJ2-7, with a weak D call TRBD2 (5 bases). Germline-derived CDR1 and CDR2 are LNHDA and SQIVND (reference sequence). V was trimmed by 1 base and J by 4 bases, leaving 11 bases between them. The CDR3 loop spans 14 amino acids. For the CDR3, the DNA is TGTGCCAGTAGTATAGGTGGAGGAGGATACGAGCAGTACTTC. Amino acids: CASSIGGGGYEQYF. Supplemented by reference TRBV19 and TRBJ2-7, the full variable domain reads DGGITQSPKYLFRKEGQNVTLSCEQNLNHDAMYWYRQDPGQGLRLIYYSQIVNDFQKGDIAEGYSVSREKKESFPLTVTSAQKNPTAFYLCASSIGGGGYEQYFGPGTRLTVT.